This paragraph covers one T cell receptor beta chain sequence. The antigen remains unidentified. This sample is part of a study of cytomegalovirus exposure and HLA in healthy donors. Across the whole study: Drawn from HLA-typed donors, tens of millions of unique TCRs were held in an early data release. Study-wide findings and caveats: Generally TCR sequences proved uncommon, though certain public TCRs appeared in numerous donors. Researchers counted 180 or so TCR beta chains as cytomegalovirus-associated.

Primers included in the PCR were 60 Vbeta and 13 Jbeta primers. Original handling: An analysis performed later counted roughly 79 million unique TCR beta chains (roughly 9.9 million of them shared). Data came from immunoSEQ multiplex PCR; TCRdb stores just in-frame clones and leaves some out. V and J calls and clone size are as listed in that table; D and trimming were resolved from the DNA. This sample has under 150,000 clones, with around four fifths found just once. This CDR3 spans 14 amino acids. CDR1 is SQVTM, CDR2 ANQGSEA, per germline. The trim removed 3 bases at V and 0 bases at J, leaving 5 bases unmatched.

This receptor was taken from a man younger than 40 in good health and CMV-seronegative. The gene calls are TRBV29-1 and TRBJ2-7, with TRBD2 identical over 7 bases. The sample consisted of PBMCs. The CDR3: CSVDTGLGSYEQYF. In DNA, the CDR3 is TGCAGCGTTGATACTGGACTAGGCTCCTACGAGCAGTACTTC.